These 17 T cell receptor beta chains were sequenced from one sample in a study of early T cells in non-severe SARS-CoV-2 infection. TCRdb re-called the 5' RACE reads through MiXCR, storing one row per CDR3 protein. Here the sample spans some 30,000 distinct CDR3 sequences, approximately 5.3% being singletons. Input material: whole blood. All receptors derive from an adult who was a healthcare worker with PCR-confirmed SARS-CoV-2 infection or an uninfected control (not recorded which).

This clonotype occurred many times. The V call is TRBV4-1, the J call TRBJ2-7; D possibly uses TRBD1 or TRBD2 (5 bases each). The CDR3 extends over 16 amino acids. V lost 1 base to trimming and J lost 3 bases, with 16 bases between them. Germline V CDR1 and CDR2: MGHRA, YSYEKL. CDR3 in amino acids: CASSQVGTGSYYEQYF. The CDR3 bases are TGCGCCAGCAGCCAAGTAGGGACGGGCAGCTACTACGAGCAGTACTTC.

This clonotype was picked up many times. The chain recombines TRBV20-1 with TRBJ1-1; D possibly corresponds to TRBD1 (6 bases). The CDR3 extends over 16 amino acids. Trimming took 0 bases from V and 9 from J, leaving 23 bases between them. Per the germline V gene, CDR1 is DFQATT and CDR2 is SNEGSKA (reference sequence). The CDR3 nucleotides read TGCAGTGCTAGAGATTACAGGCAGCAGGGGACTCCAAAAGCTTTCTTT. This sequence encodes CSARDYRQQGTPKAFF.

This clonotype was detected only a few times. The chain recombines TRBV12-3 or TRBV12-4 with TRBJ1-5, with 9 positions matching TRBD1. The V gene end was trimmed by 6 bases and the J gene end by 4 bases; junction bases not matched to a gene: 7. The CDR3 runs to 15 residues. In DNA, the CDR3 is TGTGCCAGCAGCCCGGGACAGGGAAGAAATCAGCCCCAGCATTTT. Encoded protein: CASSPGQGRNQPQHF.

This clonotype was counted at least ten times. CDR3 region: CASSLGGLSYTF. The CDR3, as DNA: TGTGCCAGCAGCTTAGGAGGGCTGAGCTACACCTTC. This chain links TRBV7-9 with TRBJ1-2; D ambiguous. The V end was cut by 1 base, the J end by 9 bases, with 9 bases between. Looked up from germline, CDR1 is SEHNR and CDR2 is FQNEAQ (reference sequence). The length of the CDR3 is 12 residues. Full variable domain (missing parts from reference TRBV7-9 and TRBJ1-2): DTGVSQNPRHKITKRGQNVTFRCDPISEHNRLYWYRQTLGQGPEFLTYFQNEAQLEKSRLLSDRFSAERPKGSFSTLEIQRTEQGDSAMYLCASSLGGLSYTFGSGTRLTVV.

This clonotype was detected a few times. The chain links TRBV24-1 to TRBJ2-3; D uncertain. From germline, CDR1 is KGHDR and CDR2 SFDVKD. The V and J ends lost 4 bases and 2 bases respectively, with 9 bases between them. The CDR3 sequence is 14 residues long. CDR3 nucleotide sequence: TGTGCCACCAGTGACGCCAGCTTCACAGATACGCAGTATTTT. Residues: CATSDASFTDTQYF.

The sample holds many counts of this clonotype. The chain employs TRBV9 and TRBJ1-1; D gene ambiguous. Trimming shortened V by 3 bases and J by 1 base, and 7 bases separated the two germline ends. The CDR3 is 13 amino acids. Germline V gene sequence: CDR1 SGDLS, CDR2 YYNGEE. Here the CDR3 reads CASSADANTEAFF. The CDR3 DNA follows: TGTGCCAGCAGCGCGGACGCGAACACTGAAGCTTTCTTT.

This clonotype came up many times. The rearrangement links TRBV12-3 or TRBV12-4 to TRBJ1-5, with D possibly being TRBD1 (5 bases). The CDR3 extends over 14 amino acids. V dropped 2 bases and J dropped 2 bases, with 7 bases sitting between them. The CDR3 DNA is TGTGCCAGCAGTTTATCGGGGGGCAATCAGCCCCAGCATTTT. Translating gives CASSLSGGNQPQHF.

V gene TRBV27 combines with J gene TRBJ1-5; D possibly corresponds to TRBD1 (6 bases). The germline V gene has CDR1 MNHEY and CDR2 SMNVEV (reference sequence). Trimming removed 2 bases from V and 8 bases from J, with 13 bases in between. CDR3 length equals 14 residues. CDR3 amino acids: CASSLAGGLKPQHF. The CDR3 DNA reads TGTGCCAGCAGTTTAGCGGGGGGCCTTAAGCCCCAGCATTTT.

This clonotype was detected ten times or more. The V gene is TRBV20-1, the J gene TRBJ2-5, with 9 positions matching TRBD1. The V and J ends lost 3 bases and 4 bases, in that order; junction bases with no gene match: 3. In germline, CDR1 is DFQATT, CDR2 SNEGSKA (reference sequence). This CDR3 comprises 13 residues. The CDR3 nucleotides are TGCAGTGCTAGGACAGGGGGGGTAGAGACCCAGTACTTC. This sequence encodes CSARTGGVETQYF.

This clonotype appeared many times. Here the CDR3 DNA reads TGTGCCAGCAGCTCCGGAGGACCCGTTCAGTACTTC. Translated, it gives CASSSGGPVQYF. The rearrangement links TRBV7-9 to TRBJ2-4; D perhaps matches TRBD2 (5 bases). CDR3 length: 12 residues. V was clipped by 4 bases and J by 11 bases, with 12 bases between them. The V gene's germline CDR1 is SEHNR and CDR2 FQNEAQ (reference sequence).

This clonotype appeared many times. The J gene is TRBJ1-6, the V gene TRBV6-2 or TRBV6-3, with D hard to call. Germline assignment: CDR1 MNHEY and CDR2 SVGEGT. Trimming removed 7 bases from V and 8 bases from J, with 6 bases in between. The CDR3 consists of 11 residues. CDR3 nucleotides: TGTGCCAGCACCTCCTATTCACCCCTCCACTTT. Translating gives CASTSYSPLHF.

This clonotype was seen at least ten times. The chain couples TRBV6-2 or TRBV6-3 to TRBJ1-1; no firm D call. Trimming shortened V by 5 bases and J by 6 bases, and 13 bases separated the two germline ends. Germline-derived CDR1 and CDR2 are MNHEY and SVGEGT. The length of the CDR3 is 13 residues. The DNA for the CDR3 is TGTGCCAGCAGTGAACCAATAACAGCTGAAGCTTTCTTT. Amino acids: CASSEPITAEAFF.

The table lists this clonotype with many counts. This chain joins TRBV29-1 and TRBJ2-5; TRBD1 aligns across 9 bases. V was clipped by 4 bases and J by 6 bases; unmatched bases: 9. The CDR3 is 14 amino acids. Germline V gene data show CDR1 as SQVTM and CDR2 as ANQGSEA. The CDR3 is CSVGVDRGGKTQYF. CDR3 in DNA: TGCAGCGTTGGAGTGGACAGGGGAGGCAAGACCCAGTACTTC.

This sequence joins TRBV20-1 and TRBJ1-1; TRBD1 matches at 8 bases. There are 16 residues in the CDR3. The trim removed 7 bases at V and 5 bases at J, leaving 18 bases unmatched. Per germline, CDR1 DFQATT and CDR2 SNEGSKA (reference sequence). Here the CDR3 reads CSVLSGQGADWTEAFF. CDR3 sequence (DNA): TGCAGTGTTTTATCGGGGCAGGGGGCCGATTGGACTGAAGCTTTCTTT.

Only a few counts were recorded for this clonotype. The chain combines TRBV4-2 with TRBJ2-7; perhaps TRBD1 as D (6 bases). From germline, CDR1 is LGHNA and CDR2 YNFKEQ. The V end lost 0 bases, the J end lost 2 bases, and 8 bases lay between the germline ends. CDR3 length: 14 amino acids. The CDR3 sequence: CASSQEGGTYEQYF. The CDR3 nucleotides are TGTGCCAGCAGCCAAGAAGGGGGAACCTACGAGCAGTACTTC.

This clonotype was counted ten times or more. The chain is built from TRBV2 and TRBJ2-7; D remains ambiguous. The CDR3 totals 11 residues. The V gene's germline CDR1 is SNHLY and CDR2 FYNNEI. Trimming removed 8 bases at V and 4 bases at J, with 9 bases between. The CDR3 here is CASRNYYEQYF. The CDR3 coding sequence is TGTGCCAGCCGCAACTATTACGAGCAGTACTTC. Full variable domain (missing parts from reference TRBV2 and TRBJ2-7): EPEVTQTPSHQVTQMGQEVILRCVPISNHLYFYWYRQILGQKVEFLVSFYNNEISEKSEIFDDQFSVERPDGSNFTLKIRSTKLEDSAMYFCASRNYYEQYFGPGTRLTVT.

This clonotype occurred many times. In DNA, the CDR3 is TGTGCCAGCTCACCACCCACCCGAACAGATACGCAGTATTTT. Translated, it gives CASSPPTRTDTQYF. The chain carries TRBV18 and TRBJ2-3, with no clear D. CDR3 size: 14 residues. With 0 bases removed from V and 3 bases from J, the gap between germline ends came to 7 bases. Germline V lookup: CDR1 KGHSH, CDR2 LQKENI. Full variable domain (outside the CDR3, taken from reference TRBV18 and TRBJ2-3): NAGVMQNPRHLVRRRGQEARLRCSPMKGHSHVYWYRQLPEEGLKFMVYLQKENIIDESGMPKERFSAEFPKEGPSILRIQQVVRGDSAAYFCASSPPTRTDTQYFGPGTRLTVL.